These 10 T cell receptor beta chains share one sample of origin, sequenced in a study of blood T cell repertoires in COVID-19. Only in-frame clones appear in the TCRdb table, and some are missing; sequencing was by immunoSEQ multiplex PCR. The repertoire holds about 100,000 clones, with just under 80% as singletons. The sequencing sample was made of peripheral blood. The source is a woman between 70 and 85 years old with acute or convalescent COVID-19.

The CDR3: CASSQDRGAIEQFF. CDR3 in DNA: TGTGCCAGCAGCCAGGACAGGGGAGCCATTGAGCAGTTCTTC. V and J are TRBV6-5 and TRBJ2-1; TRBD1 aligns across 9 bases. The CDR3 extends over 14 amino acids. Looked up from germline, CDR1 is MNHEY and CDR2 is SVGAGI. The trim removed 6 bases at V and 9 bases at J, leaving 9 bases unmatched.

In this sample, this clone turned up once. The gene calls are TRBV5-6 and TRBJ1-3, with unresolved D. V was pared by 2 bases and J by 3 bases, with 9 bases between. The germline gives CDR1 SGHDT, CDR2 YYEEEE. The CDR3 totals 14 residues. Written as DNA, the CDR3 is TGTGCCAGCAGCTTTAACAGAGTTGGAAACACCATATATTTT. It is translated as CASSFNRVGNTIYF.

This chain links TRBV5-6 with TRBJ2-1, with D perhaps TRBD2 (5 bases). There are 13 residues in the CDR3. Germline CDR1 SGHDT, CDR2 YYEEEE. Trimming stripped 2 bases from V and 10 bases from J, with 13 bases between. Written as DNA, the CDR3 is TGTGCCAGCAGCTTCCCAGGAAGAGGGGAGCAGTTCTTC. Its translation is CASSFPGRGEQFF. Full variable domain (remainder filled in from reference TRBV5-6 and TRBJ2-1): DAGVTQSPTHLIKTRGQQVTLRCSPKSGHDTVSWYQQALGQGPQFIFQYYEEEERQRGNFPDRFSGHQFPNYSSELNVNALLLGDSALYLCASSFPGRGEQFFGPGTRLTVL.

J is TRBJ1-4 and V is TRBV30, with 8 bases that match TRBD1. Germline V gene data show CDR1 as GTSNPN and CDR2 as SVGIG (reference sequence). The CDR3 consists of 13 residues. The V gene end was trimmed by 8 bases and the J gene end by 15 bases; junction bases not matched to a gene: 17. The CDR3 reads CALEGQAGEGLFF. In DNA form, the CDR3 reads TGTGCCCTAGAGGGACAGGCCGGTGAGGGGTTGTTTTTT.

This chain links TRBV13 with TRBJ2-3; maybe TRBD2 (5 bases). CDR3 length: 15 residues. V lost 1 base, J lost 6 bases, and 14 bases lay in between. Germline V gene sequence: CDR1 PRHDT, CDR2 FYEKMQ (reference sequence). CDR3 region: CASSLDGLTGDTQYF. The CDR3 bases are TGTGCCAGCAGCTTAGATGGGCTCACGGGGGATACGCAGTATTTT.

The chain is built from TRBV3-1 (or the pseudogene TRBV3-2) and TRBJ2-5, with D perhaps given as TRBD1 or TRBD2 (6 bases each). The CDR3 covers 15 residues. Germline V CDR1 and CDR2: LGHDT, YNNKEL (reference sequence). The ends were cut back, 4 bases at V and 6 bases at J, with 18 bases in the middle. CDR3 loop: CASSREGGVGKTQYF. The DNA of the CDR3 is TGTGCCAGCAGCCGAGAGGGGGGAGTGGGAAAGACCCAGTACTTC.

The chain is built from TRBV13 and TRBJ1-2, with D uncertain. Germline lookup yields CDR1 PRHDT and CDR2 FYEKMQ (reference sequence). The ends were cut back, 0 bases at V and 4 bases at J, with 6 bases in the middle. This CDR3 spans 13 amino acids. For the CDR3, the DNA is TGTGCCAGCAGCTTAGGACATCCCTATGGCTACACCTTC. Translating it yields CASSLGHPYGYTF.

The chain carries TRBV24-1 and TRBJ1-4; D may be TRBD1 (5 bases). This CDR3 has 12 residues. Deletions cut 9 bases from V and 11 bases from J, with 15 bases between. Germline lookup yields CDR1 KGHDR and CDR2 SFDVKD. The CDR3, as DNA: TGTGCCACCCCTTCACCAGGGTGGAAACTGTTTTTT. This codes for CATPSPGWKLFF.

The chain joins TRBV6-1 to TRBJ1-3; no firm D call. CDR1 is MNHNS and CDR2 is SASEGT in the germline V gene. The CDR3 is 14 residues long. Trimming took off 2 bases at V and 3 bases at J, with 8 bases between the two ends. CDR3 sequence (DNA): TGTGCCAGCAGTGAATTGGCAGATGGAAACACCATATATTTT. It translates to CASSELADGNTIYF.

CDR3 loop: CASRAVNYEQYV. For the CDR3, the DNA is TGTGCCAGCAGAGCCGTAAACTACGAGCAGTACGTC. V usage is TRBV6-5 and J usage is TRBJ2-7, with D hard to call. The CDR3 covers 12 residues. Per germline, CDR1 MNHEY and CDR2 SVGAGI. Trimming took 6 bases from V and 3 from J, leaving 9 bases between them.